The 29 T cell receptor beta chains below all came from one sample that was sequenced in a study of graft-versus-host responses after intestinal transplantation. TCRdb's table, derived via immunoSEQ multiplex PCR, lists solely in-frame clones and lacks some. The repertoire holds fewer than 150,000 clones, with around nine tenths as singletons. Antigen specificity for these receptors is unknown. Sequencing used unstimulated CD4+ T cells sorted from spleen or lymph node cells, obtained before intestinal transplant. Receptors originate from a human donor who received an intestinal transplant.

The table lists this clone with a count of one. This rearrangement joins TRBV5-4 to TRBJ2-5; no reliable D call. The CDR3 loop spans 14 amino acids. The V gene's germline CDR1 is SGHNT and CDR2 YYREEE (reference sequence). Between the trimmed V and J ends, which lost 1 base and 4 bases, there was a span of 11 bases. CDR3 coding DNA: TGTGCCAGCAGCTTGCCGGGTCCTCGAGAGACCCAGTACTTC. Its translation is CASSLPGPRETQYF. Filled out from reference TRBV5-4 and TRBJ2-5, the complete variable domain reads ETGVTQSPTHLIKTRGQQVTLRCSSQSGHNTVSWYQQALGQGPQFIFQYYREEENGRGNFPPRFSGLQFPNYSSELNVNALELDDSALYLCASSLPGPRETQYFGPGTRLLVL.

The rearrangement uses TRBV18 and TRBJ2-7; D is undetermined. Germline CDR1 reads KGHSH; CDR2 reads LQKENI. Trimming pared 3 bases from V and 3 bases from J, leaving 6 bases between. There are 12 residues in the CDR3. This CDR3 reads CASSPTNYEQYF. The DNA of the CDR3 is TGTGCCAGCTCACCGACAAACTACGAGCAGTACTTC.

The J gene is TRBJ1-3, the V gene TRBV25-1, with D possibly TRBD1 on 6 matching bases. The CDR3 is 14 residues long. Germline V gene sequence: CDR1 MGHDK, CDR2 SYGVNS. V was trimmed by 5 bases and J by 9 bases, leaving 17 bases between them. Written as DNA, the CDR3 is TGTGCCAGCAGTTCCAGCACCACCAGGGGCACCATATATTTT. Translated: CASSSSTTRGTIYF. Full variable domain (rest looked up from reference TRBV25-1 and TRBJ1-3): EADIYQTPRYLVIGTGKKITLECSQTMGHDKMYWYQQDPGMELHLIHYSYGVNSTEKGDLSSESTVSRIRTEHFPLTLESARPSHTSQYLCASSSSTTRGTIYFGEGSWLTVV.

This chain joins TRBV5-1 and TRBJ1-5; D call uncertain. The CDR3 contains 15 residues. The germline V gene has CDR1 SGHRS and CDR2 YFSETQ. V lost 0 bases and J lost 2, with 9 bases in between. DNA for the CDR3: TGCGCCAGCAGCTTGGGCCTGCCAGGCAATCAGCCCCAGCATTTT. This sequence encodes CASSLGLPGNQPQHF. The full variable domain, completed using reference TRBV5-1 and TRBJ1-5, is KAGVTQTPRYLIKTRGQQVTLSCSPISGHRSVSWYQQTPGQGLQFLFEYFSETQRNKGNFPGRFSGRQFSNSRSEMNVSTLELGDSALYLCASSLGLPGNQPQHFGDGTRLSIL.

This sequence joins TRBV7-9 and TRBJ2-2; D gene unclear. The V end lost 5 bases, the J end lost 7 bases, and 14 bases lay between the germline ends. Per germline, CDR1 SEHNR and CDR2 FQNEAQ (reference sequence). The CDR3 spans 14 residues. CDR3 sequence (DNA): TGTGCCAGCAGCCTTCGCCAGTCTAGCGGGGAGCTGTTTTTT. This sequence encodes CASSLRQSSGELFF.

The rearrangement links TRBV6-1 to TRBJ1-5, with D perhaps matching TRBD1 (6 bases). This CDR3 is 14 amino acids long. Germline V gene data show CDR1 as MNHNS and CDR2 as SASEGT. Deletions cut 3 bases from V and 3 bases from J, with 9 bases between. The CDR3 loop reads CASSDDRTNQPQHF. CDR3 DNA sequence: TGTGCCAGCAGTGACGACAGGACCAATCAGCCCCAGCATTTT.

The chain uses TRBV5-1 and TRBJ2-1; 7 bases are shared with TRBD1. Germline-derived CDR1 and CDR2 are SGHRS and YFSETQ. The CDR3 runs to 15 residues. V shed 0 bases, J shed 8 bases, and the junction held 8 bases outside the gene matches. The CDR3 DNA is TGCGCCAGCAGCTTGGACAGGGGTTCTTTGGATGAGCAGTTCTTC. This gives the protein CASSLDRGSLDEQFF.

The chain links TRBV6-1 to TRBJ1-5; D not resolved. Trimming left V 2 bases short and J 5 bases short, with 7 bases between. Germline lookup yields CDR1 MNHNS and CDR2 SASEGT. CDR3 length: 13 residues. The CDR3 is CASSENRDQPQHF. The CDR3 coding sequence is TGTGCCAGCAGTGAAAATAGGGATCAGCCCCAGCATTTT.

This CDR3 reads CASSAQANTEAFF. DNA of the CDR3: TGCGCCAGCAGTGCGCAGGCGAACACTGAAGCTTTCTTT. This chain connects TRBV10-1 to TRBJ1-1; D gene unclear. Trimming removed 4 bases at V and 1 base at J, with 7 bases between. Germline values: CDR1 WNHNN, CDR2 SYGVQD (reference sequence). CDR3 length equals 13 residues.

Remarks on this clone: One junction end disagrees with the germline gene, perhaps due to a read error. The gene calls are TRBV5-1 and TRBJ2-5; possibly TRBD2 for D (7 bases). CDR1 and CDR2 (germline): SGHRS, YFSETQ. The CDR3 has 15 residues. The CDR3 nucleotides read TGCGTCAGCAGCTGGGGAAGGGGGGGCACGGAGACCCAGTACTTC. Translation gives CVSSWGRGGTETQYF.

This chain joins TRBV5-1 and TRBJ2-1, with 12 bases aligning to TRBD2. The germline gives CDR1 SGHRS, CDR2 YFSETQ. The CDR3 sequence is 16 residues long. Trimming at V came to 0 bases and at J to 10 bases, leaving 8 bases not matched to a gene. CDR3 sequence reads: CASSLALAGGLSEQFF. The CDR3 DNA reads TGCGCCAGCAGCTTGGCCCTAGCGGGGGGGCTCTCAGAGCAGTTCTTC.

This clone was observed a handful of times. This rearrangement joins TRBV5-1 to TRBJ1-1; possibly TRBD1 for D (6 bases). Germline V lookup: CDR1 SGHRS, CDR2 YFSETQ. Trimming pared 4 bases from V and 4 bases from J, leaving 17 bases between. CDR3 size: 15 residues. CDR3 sequence reads: CASSPLQGAGTEAFF. The CDR3 DNA sequence: TGCGCCAGCAGCCCTCTACAGGGTGCAGGCACTGAAGCTTTCTTT. Supplemented by reference TRBV5-1 and TRBJ1-1, the full variable domain reads KAGVTQTPRYLIKTRGQQVTLSCSPISGHRSVSWYQQTPGQGLQFLFEYFSETQRNKGNFPGRFSGRQFSNSRSEMNVSTLELGDSALYLCASSPLQGAGTEAFFGQGTRLTVV.

Of note for this clone: The same CDR3 can be traced to other DNA sequences in this sample. The chain employs TRBV6-1 and TRBJ1-2; TRBD1 is a possible D gene (5 bases). Trimming removed 3 bases from V and 4 bases from J, with 9 bases in between. CDR1 is MNHNS, CDR2 SASEGT, per germline. This CDR3 comprises 13 residues. Here the CDR3 DNA reads TGTGCCAGCAGTGAGGCAGGGCTCTATGGCTACACCTTC. It specifies CASSEAGLYGYTF.

The chain couples TRBV5-4 to TRBJ2-7; a possible D gene is TRBD1 (6 bases). CDR1 SGHNT and CDR2 YYREEE come from the germline V gene (reference sequence). Trimming took 3 bases from V and 1 from J, leaving 8 bases between them. CDR3 length: 13 amino acids. For the CDR3, the DNA is TGTGCCAGCAGCTACGGGACATCCTACGAGCAGTACTTC. This codes for CASSYGTSYEQYF.

This clone was recorded once. The chain employs TRBV20-1 and TRBJ1-6, with a possible D match to TRBD1 (5 bases). The CDR3 has 11 amino acids. Germline V lookup: CDR1 DFQATT, CDR2 SNEGSKA (reference sequence). V dropped 3 bases and J dropped 16 bases, with 13 bases sitting between them. The CDR3 loop reads CSASTGGELHF. The CDR3 DNA follows: TGCAGTGCTAGCACGGGGGGGGAACTCCACTTT.

The genes are TRBV4-2 and TRBJ1-1; D not resolved. The CDR3 length is 16 residues. The germline CDR1 and CDR2 sequences are LGHNA and YNFKEQ. Trimming cost V 1 base and J 5 bases, with 17 bases left between them. CDR3 nucleotides: TGTGCCAGCAGCCAAGGATTCGGGGTCTTGGAAACTGAAGCTTTCTTT. It encodes CASSQGFGVLETEAFF.

The chain links TRBV10-3 to TRBJ2-1; the D gene could be TRBD1 or TRBD2 (5 bases each). The germline CDR1 and CDR2 sequences are ENHRY and SYGVKD. The CDR3 runs to 14 residues. The V and J ends lost 4 bases and 12 bases respectively, with 19 bases between them. The CDR3 reads CAISVPGPHVGQFF. The CDR3 DNA follows: TGTGCCATCAGTGTGCCGGGGCCCCACGTCGGGCAGTTCTTC.

The V gene is TRBV6-5, the J gene TRBJ2-5; possibly TRBD2 for D (7 bases). Germline CDR1 and CDR2: MNHEY and SVGAGI. V was cut by 2 bases and J by 1 base, with 14 bases left in between. CDR3 length equals 16 residues. The CDR3 bases are TGTGCCAGCAGTTACCGGGGGGCAATCGGCCAAGAGACCCAGTACTTC. Amino acids: CASSYRGAIGQETQYF.

V and J are TRBV7-9 and TRBJ2-7, with D possibly matching TRBD1 (5 bases). Germline lookup yields CDR1 SEHNR and CDR2 FQNEAQ (reference sequence). The CDR3 covers 13 residues. The V and J ends lost 3 bases and 7 bases respectively, with 13 bases between them. The CDR3 loop is CASSLRGAKEQYF. The CDR3 coding sequence is TGTGCCAGCAGCTTGCGTGGGGCGAAGGAGCAGTACTTC.

The V gene is TRBV18, the J gene TRBJ1-6; TRBD1 might be the D (5 bases). Germline assignment: CDR1 KGHSH and CDR2 LQKENI. The CDR3 spans 12 residues. Between the trimmed V and J ends, which lost 9 bases and 7 bases, there was a span of 10 bases. CDR3 sequence reads: CASKTENSPLHF. CDR3 nucleotide sequence: TGTGCCAGTAAGACAGAGAATTCACCCCTCCACTTT.

The V call is TRBV18, the J call TRBJ1-6, with unresolved D. The V end lost 6 bases, the J end lost 10 bases, and 16 bases lay between the germline ends. The CDR3 sequence is 14 residues long. Per the germline V gene, CDR1 is KGHSH and CDR2 is LQKENI. CDR3 region: CASSQMNDQSPLHF. The CDR3 DNA reads as TGTGCCAGCTCCCAAATGAATGACCAGTCACCCCTCCACTTT.

The chain uses TRBV30 and TRBJ1-2; TRBD1 aligns across 7 bases. CDR1 is GTSNPN and CDR2 is SVGIG in the germline V gene (reference sequence). This CDR3 contains 13 residues. With V trimmed by 1 base and J by 3 bases, 2 bases remained unmatched. CDR3 in amino acids: CAWSATGDYGYTF. The CDR3 nucleotides are TGTGCCTGGAGTGCAACAGGGGACTATGGCTACACCTTC.

This chain connects TRBV6-4 to TRBJ1-1, with D tentatively TRBD1 (5 bases). This CDR3 spans 13 amino acids. V was shortened by 3 bases and J by 1 base, with 6 bases between the two germline ends. Germline values: CDR1 MRHNA, CDR2 SNTAGT. The CDR3 is CASSEQANTEAFF. CDR3 DNA: TGTGCCAGCAGTGAACAGGCGAACACTGAAGCTTTCTTT.

A single count supports this clone. V and J are TRBV5-1 and TRBJ1-1; D is perhaps TRBD1 (5 bases). V was clipped by 3 bases and J by 1 base, with 13 bases between them. The V gene's germline CDR1 is SGHRS and CDR2 YFSETQ. The CDR3 is made up of 15 amino acids. CDR3 protein: CASSWGSTSNTEAFF. CDR3 sequence (DNA): TGCGCCAGCAGCTGGGGCAGTACATCGAACACTGAAGCTTTCTTT.

The chain is built from TRBV5-1 and TRBJ1-4; D not resolved. The germline V gene has CDR1 SGHRS and CDR2 YFSETQ. V was trimmed by 0 bases and J by 3 bases, leaving 9 bases between them. The CDR3 loop spans 15 amino acids. The CDR3 DNA reads TGCGCCAGCAGCTTGGGCGGGGATGCTAATGAAAAACTGTTTTTT. Translated, it gives CASSLGGDANEKLFF.

The chain couples TRBV5-5 to TRBJ1-4; D is undetermined. V was cut by 4 bases and J by 8 bases, with 12 bases left in between. Looked up from germline, CDR1 is SGHKS and CDR2 is YYEKEE (reference sequence). The CDR3 has 13 amino acids. The CDR3 sequence: CASSVGFGEKLFF. DNA of the CDR3: TGTGCCAGCAGCGTGGGATTTGGGGAAAAACTGTTTTTT.

This clone was observed once. The chain recombines TRBV6-5 with TRBJ2-2; no clear D gene. The V end was cut by 2 bases, the J end by 3 bases, with 1 base between. Germline CDR1 is MNHEY and CDR2 is SVGAGI. The CDR3 runs to 12 residues. The CDR3 region is CASSYHTGELFF. Here the CDR3 DNA reads TGTGCCAGCAGTTACCACACCGGGGAGCTGTTTTTT.

A note on this clone: The same CDR3 also results from other DNA sequences found in this sample. The V gene is TRBV29-1, the J gene TRBJ2-5; D is unclear. Trimming pared 3 bases from V and 5 bases from J, leaving 4 bases between. The CDR3 sequence is 10 residues long. The germline V gene encodes CDR1 SQVTM and CDR2 ANQGSEA. The CDR3 protein is CSVEGETQYF. In nucleotides, the CDR3 is TGCAGCGTTGAGGGTGAGACCCAGTACTTC.

J is TRBJ2-3 and V is TRBV9; perhaps D is TRBD1 or TRBD2 (5 bases each). Looked up from germline, CDR1 is SGDLS and CDR2 is YYNGEE. CDR3 length: 17 residues. Trimming cost V 2 bases and J 0 bases, with 16 bases left between them. The CDR3 sequence is CASSVGPPGGSTDTQYF. The CDR3 DNA follows: TGTGCCAGCAGCGTCGGCCCCCCTGGGGGTAGCACAGATACGCAGTATTTT.